Following are 26 T cell receptor beta chains from one sample sequenced in a study of regulatory T cells in long-lasting Graves disease. iRepertoire HTBI primers and Arm-PCR of CDR3 regions built TCR beta libraries. TCRdb passed the multiplex PCR reads through MiXCR, listing each CDR3 protein once. The sample consists of 500,000 or so distinct CDR3 sequences, roughly 15% of them appearing once. Time point of the sample: newly diagnosed GD, antithyroid drugs for less than 3 months. TCR sequences were obtained from RNA taken from PBMCs. In addition, the sample was reused for a study of T cells in Graves' hyperthyroidism and ophthalmopathy.

The specimen was peripheral blood mononuclear cells (PBMCs), collected at new diagnosis, from a patient treated with antithyroid drugs. These receptors were collected from a woman aged 35-65 years with Graves disease.

This clonotype was seen more than once but under ten times. This sequence joins TRBV18 and TRBJ1-1; 9 bases match TRBD1. The trim removed 6 bases at V and 2 bases at J, leaving 10 bases unmatched. Germline CDR1 is KGHSH and CDR2 is LQKENI. The CDR3 is 16 residues long. CDR3 protein: CASSFTEGQGNTEAFF. The CDR3 region has the DNA TGTGCCAGCTCGTTCACCGAGGGACAGGGCAACACTGAAGCTTTCTTT. Based on the CDR3 plus reference TRBV18 and TRBJ1-1, the full variable domain is NAGVMQNPRHLVRRRGQEARLRCSPMKGHSHVYWYRQLPEEGLKFMVYLQKENIIDESGMPKERFSAEFPKEGPSILRIQQVVRGDSAAYFCASSFTEGQGNTEAFFGQGTRLTVV.

Ten or more counts support this clonotype. The rearrangement uses TRBV3-1 and TRBJ1-4, with a possible D match to TRBD1 (5 bases). The CDR3 extends over 17 amino acids. CDR1 and CDR2 from the germline V gene are LGHDT and YNNKEL (reference sequence). Trimming took 0 bases from V and 4 from J, leaving 15 bases between them. The CDR3 DNA sequence: TGTGCCAGCAGCCAAGAAGGAACGGGGCAGTATAATGAAAAACTGTTTTTT. Translated, it gives CASSQEGTGQYNEKLFF.

The sample holds many counts of this clonotype. The gene calls are TRBV11-2 and TRBJ2-1; D may be TRBD1 (6 bases). The ends were cut back, 4 bases at V and 5 bases at J, with 21 bases in the middle. The CDR3 has 17 amino acids. Germline loops: CDR1 SGHAT, CDR2 FQNNGV. The CDR3 region is CASSSRPQGLPHNEQFF. For the CDR3, the DNA is TGTGCCAGCAGCTCCCGCCCCCAGGGGCTACCTCACAATGAGCAGTTCTTC.

The DNA of the CDR3 is TGCGCCAGCAGCCGACACAAGGCGGGGGCCTACGAGCAGTACTTC. It is translated as CASSRHKAGAYEQYF. This sequence joins TRBV4-1 and TRBJ2-7, with 7 bases that match TRBD2. Germline V gene sequence: CDR1 MGHRA, CDR2 YSYEKL. This CDR3 has 15 amino acids. J was trimmed by 2 bases and V by 4 bases; bases with no gene match: 8.

This clonotype occurred a few times. The chain has TRBV3-1 and TRBJ1-2; D uncertain. V dropped 10 bases and J dropped 3 bases, with 12 bases sitting between them. Germline V gene sequence: CDR1 LGHDT, CDR2 YNNKEL (reference sequence). The CDR3 contains 12 residues. Here the CDR3 DNA reads TGTGCCACTAACGACATCGACTATGGCTACACCTTC. Amino acids: CATNDIDYGYTF.

Concerning this clonotype: Given a much more abundant clone one base away, this may be a read error. This chain links TRBV13 with TRBJ1-3; perhaps TRBD1 as D (6 bases). This CDR3 has 16 amino acids. CDR1 and CDR2 (germline): PRHDT, FYEKMQ (reference sequence). The CDR3 protein is CASSLQPGASGDTIYF. CDR3 DNA sequence: TGTGCCAGCAGCTTACAGCCGGGGGCCTCTGGAGACACCATATATTTT.

The rearrangement links TRBV4-1 to TRBJ2-4; 7 nucleotides match TRBD1. The CDR3 is 14 residues long. Germline CDR1 and CDR2: MGHRA and YSYEKL. The J segment lost 5 bases and the V segment lost 2 bases, leaving 3 bases of the junction unmatched. This CDR3 is CASSQQTGQNIQYF. CDR3 nucleotides: TGCGCCAGCAGCCAACAGACAGGGCAAAACATTCAGTACTTC.

This clonotype came up many times. J is TRBJ1-1 and V is TRBV7-9; TRBD1 matches at 8 bases. Germline loops: CDR1 SEHNR, CDR2 FQNEAQ (reference sequence). J gave up 1 base and V 5 bases, and 3 bases lay outside the gene matches. This CDR3 spans 14 amino acids. DNA of the CDR3: TGTGCCAGCAGCCTGGGGACAGGGAACACTGAAGCTTTCTTT. Amino acids: CASSLGTGNTEAFF.

This clonotype was counted ten times or more. The V call is TRBV28, the J call TRBJ1-1, with a possible D match to TRBD1 (5 bases). Germline CDR1 MDHEN, CDR2 SYDVKM. The CDR3 is made up of 16 amino acids. V dropped 7 bases and J dropped 0 bases, with 18 bases sitting between them. The CDR3 DNA reads as TGTGCCAGCAAGCCCCCCCTACAGGACTTGAACACTGAAGCTTTCTTT. Translation: CASKPPLQDLNTEAFF.

The CDR3, as DNA: TGTGCCAGCAGTGATCCCCGTTTTGATGGAAACACCATATATTTT. This codes for CASSDPRFDGNTIYF. The chain couples TRBV28 to TRBJ1-3; D is undetermined. The CDR3 length is 15 residues. Germline CDR1 is MDHEN and CDR2 is SYDVKM. V dropped 5 bases and J dropped 3 bases, with 14 bases sitting between them.

This clonotype was observed at least ten times. The chain employs TRBV5-1 and TRBJ2-5, with TRBD2 matching over 7 bases. The CDR3 extends over 14 amino acids. V lost 4 bases to trimming and J lost 5 bases; unmatched junction nucleotides: 8. Germline V gives CDR1 SGHRS, CDR2 YFSETQ. CDR3 DNA sequence: TGCGCCAGCAGCCTCCTTCTTAGCGGGGAGACCCAGTACTTC. Translated: CASSLLLSGETQYF.

CDR3 region: CASDRSGQGNEQFF. The CDR3 DNA reads as TGTGCCAGCGATCGGTCTGGACAGGGGAATGAGCAGTTCTTC. The V and J genes are TRBV2 and TRBJ2-1; 9 bases line up with TRBD1. V lost 8 bases and J lost 7; bases outside the gene matches: 9. The length of the CDR3 is 14 residues. Germline V CDR1 and CDR2: SNHLY, FYNNEI.

The J gene is TRBJ2-2, the V gene TRBV6-2 or TRBV6-3; 7 nucleotides align to TRBD2. CDR3 size: 12 residues. The germline gives CDR1 MNHEY, CDR2 SVGEGT. V shed 11 bases, J shed 7 bases, and the junction held 7 bases outside the gene matches. The CDR3, as DNA: TGTGCCGCCAACCGGGGGGACGGGGAGCTGTTTTTT. Its translation: CAANRGDGELFF.

This chain uses TRBV24-1 with TRBJ1-5, with 7 positions matching TRBD1. Trimming at V came to 4 bases and at J to 10 bases, leaving 12 bases not matched to a gene. CDR1 and CDR2 from the germline V gene are KGHDR and SFDVKD. The CDR3 totals 15 residues. This CDR3 is CATSEGDSPISPQHF. The CDR3, as DNA: TGTGCCACCAGTGAGGGGGACAGCCCGATCAGTCCCCAGCATTTT.

The gene calls are TRBV3-1 and TRBJ1-1, with TRBD1 matching 7 bases. There are 13 residues in the CDR3. From germline, CDR1 is LGHDT and CDR2 YNNKEL (reference sequence). J lost 8 bases, V lost 2 bases, and 5 bases had no gene match. CDR3 sequence: CASSQSRQGEAFF. CDR3 nucleotides: TGTGCCAGCAGCCAAAGTAGACAGGGCGAAGCTTTCTTT.

This rearrangement joins TRBV28 to TRBJ2-7; 9 nucleotides align to TRBD2. V was pared by 3 bases and J by 6 bases, with 6 bases of the junction left unmatched. Germline loops: CDR1 MDHEN, CDR2 SYDVKM. CDR3 length equals 14 residues. The CDR3 spells CASSFGTSWREQYF. The DNA of the CDR3 is TGTGCCAGCAGTTTCGGGACTAGCTGGCGCGAGCAGTACTTC.

This clonotype was counted at least ten times. The chain employs TRBV6-2 or TRBV6-3 and TRBJ2-1; D unclear. The CDR3 length is 15 residues. The germline V gene has CDR1 MNHEY and CDR2 SVGEGT. V was clipped by 8 bases and J by 0 bases, with 14 bases between them. Written as DNA, the CDR3 is TGTGCCAGCCAACCGATGGTCAGCTCCTACAATGAGCAGTTCTTC. It specifies CASQPMVSSYNEQFF.

The sample holds many counts of this clonotype. The chain joins TRBV5-1 to TRBJ1-1, with D possibly being TRBD1 (6 bases). Trimming removed 1 base at V and 7 bases at J, with 11 bases between. Germline assignment: CDR1 SGHRS and CDR2 YFSETQ. The CDR3 loop spans 13 amino acids. The DNA of the CDR3 is TGCGCCAGCAGCTTGACCGGGACAAATGAAGCTTTCTTT. It specifies CASSLTGTNEAFF. The full variable domain, its missing parts supplied by reference TRBV5-1 and TRBJ1-1, is KAGVTQTPRYLIKTRGQQVTLSCSPISGHRSVSWYQQTPGQGLQFLFEYFSETQRNKGNFPGRFSGRQFSNSRSEMNVSTLELGDSALYLCASSLTGTNEAFFGQGTRLTVV.

The sample holds many counts of this clonotype. The chain combines TRBV12-3 or TRBV12-4 with TRBJ1-1, with 7 positions matching TRBD1. The V and J ends lost 5 bases and 11 bases, in that order; junction bases with no gene match: 11. The CDR3 totals 13 residues. The chain's CDR3 is CASSRDRTYMAFF. CDR3 DNA sequence: TGTGCCAGCAGTCGGGACAGAACCTACATGGCTTTCTTT.

The V and J genes are TRBV6-2 or TRBV6-3 and TRBJ2-1; no reliable D call. Looked up from germline, CDR1 is MNHEY and CDR2 is SVGEGT. The CDR3 is 14 amino acids. The germline V and J ends were trimmed by 2 bases and 2 bases, with 7 bases remaining between them. For the CDR3, the DNA is TGTGCCAGCAGTTACAGGTCCCCCTACAATGAGCAGTTCTTC. Its translation is CASSYRSPYNEQFF.

The chain uses TRBV3-1 and TRBJ2-2; 12 bases are shared with TRBD2. The CDR3 spans 15 residues. Trimming at V came to 5 bases and at J to 6 bases, leaving 4 bases not matched to a gene. The V gene's germline CDR1 is LGHDT and CDR2 YNNKEL (reference sequence). This CDR3 reads CASSVGLAGSGELFF. CDR3 nucleotides: TGTGCCAGCAGCGTCGGACTAGCGGGGTCCGGGGAGCTGTTTTTT.

This clonotype was detected many times. CDR3 DNA sequence: TGTGCCAGCAGTGATAGGGACAACTATAGCAATCAGCCCCAGCATTTT. This sequence encodes CASSDRDNYSNQPQHF. This rearrangement joins TRBV6-1 to TRBJ1-5, with TRBD1 as a possible D gene (6 bases). The V gene's germline CDR1 is MNHNS and CDR2 SASEGT. With 3 bases removed from V and 0 bases from J, the gap between germline ends came to 12 bases. The CDR3 consists of 16 residues.

Note on this clonotype: One junction end does not reproduce the germline sequence, and a read error may be involved. This sequence joins TRBV6-9 and TRBJ1-1, with D possibly TRBD1 on 6 matching bases. The length of the CDR3 is 17 residues. Germline assignment: CDR1 MNHGY and CDR2 SVAAGI. For the CDR3, the DNA is TGTGCCAACAGTTACCCCCCCTTGGGGGGCGGAAACACTGAAGCTTTCTTT. Translating it yields CANSYPPLGGGNTEAFF.

The sample holds a few counts of this clonotype. J is TRBJ2-2 and V is TRBV12-3 or TRBV12-4; the D call may be TRBD1 or TRBD2 (5 bases each). This CDR3 has 14 residues. The V end lost 10 bases, the J end lost 0 bases, and 12 bases lay between the germline ends. CDR3 in DNA: TGTGCCACCAAGGGACGGACGAACACCGGGGAGCTGTTTTTT. Its translation: CATKGRTNTGELFF.

This clonotype was seen repeatedly, ten times or more. The rearrangement links TRBV6-1 to TRBJ2-3; no firm D call. Trimming took off 4 bases at V and 0 bases at J, with 20 bases between the two ends. The CDR3 totals 18 residues. Germline V gene data show CDR1 as MNHNS and CDR2 as SASEGT. DNA for the CDR3: TGTGCCAGCAGTGTTCGGGCGGACCGGCTCTGGAGCACAGATACGCAGTATTTT. It codes for CASSVRADRLWSTDTQYF.

This clonotype was seen ten or more times. The J gene is TRBJ2-1, the V gene TRBV7-3, with D possibly being TRBD1 or TRBD2 (6 bases each). Trimming shortened V by 5 bases and J by 5 bases, and 16 bases separated the two germline ends. Germline CDR1 and CDR2: SGHTA and FQGTGA. There are 15 residues in the CDR3. The CDR3: CASSLRLGGDNEQFF. The CDR3 region has the DNA TGTGCCAGCAGCCTCCGACTAGGGGGTGACAATGAGCAGTTCTTC.